Presented here are 30 T cell receptor beta chains from one specimen sequenced in a study of T cells in Graves' hyperthyroidism and ophthalmopathy. Amplification of TCR beta CDR3 regions was performed using RNA transcripts as template. HTBI primers were the set used in a first-round RT-PCR of the TCR CDR3. TCRdb re-analysed the multiplex PCR reads in MiXCR, keeping a single row per CDR3 protein. The sample has around 430,000 distinct CDR3 sequences; more than 12% are singletons. The sample comprised blood. The receptors were sampled from a woman in her 30s with Graves' hyperthyroidism.

The chain links TRBV3-1 to TRBJ2-1; 11 positions match TRBD2. Germline V gene sequence: CDR1 LGHDT, CDR2 YNNKEL (reference sequence). There are 15 residues in the CDR3. V lost 6 bases, J lost 9 bases, and 10 bases stayed unmatched. The CDR3: CASSQTSGKRSEQFF. The CDR3 region has the DNA TGTGCCAGCAGTCAGACTAGCGGGAAACGGTCTGAGCAGTTCTTC.

A word on this clonotype: Its ends do not fully match the called genes, so a read error is possible. This chain connects TRBV10-3 to TRBJ1-2; tentative D call: TRBD1 (5 bases). Germline lookup yields CDR1 ENHRY and CDR2 SYGVKD. This CDR3 has 16 residues. CDR3 bases: TGTGCCAGCAGTACACCAGAGCGGGGGACGCACTATGGCTACACCTTC. Amino acid sequence: CASSTPERGTHYGYTF.

V and J are TRBV12-5 and TRBJ1-2; D is uncertain. V was cut by 3 bases and J by 2 bases, with 4 bases left in between. The CDR3 consists of 12 residues. CDR1 is LGHNT, CDR2 FRNRAP, per germline. This CDR3 is CASGFLNYGYTF. DNA of the CDR3: TGTGCTAGTGGTTTTTTAAACTATGGCTACACCTTC.

This clonotype was recorded at least ten times. The chain uses TRBV11-3 and TRBJ2-5; D tentatively fits TRBD1 or TRBD2 (5 bases each). Germline values: CDR1 SGHNT, CDR2 YENEEA. The CDR3 sequence is 13 residues long. Trimming removed 5 bases at V and 1 base at J, with 8 bases between. In DNA form, the CDR3 reads TGTGCCAGCAGCGGGACCTTCCAAGAGACCCAGTACTTC. Translating it yields CASSGTFQETQYF. The full variable domain, rest sourced from reference TRBV11-3 and TRBJ2-5, is EAGVVQSPRYKIIEKKQPVAFWCNPISGHNTLYWYLQNLGQGPELLIRYENEEAVDDSQLPKDRFSAERLKGVDSTLKIQPAELGDSAVYLCASSGTFQETQYFGPGTRLLVL.

V is TRBV4-2 and J is TRBJ1-4; D is uncertain. The CDR3 length is 14 residues. Germline-derived CDR1 and CDR2 are LGHNA and YNFKEQ. V lost 0 bases, J lost 3 bases, and 5 bases lay in between. The CDR3 nucleotides are TGTGCCAGCAGCCAAGAAGGGCCTAATGAAAAACTGTTTTTT. Translated: CASSQEGPNEKLFF.

A few counts support this clonotype. The germline gene is not matched at one end of the junction; a read error may be the cause. The chain employs TRBV4-1 and TRBJ2-7; D remains ambiguous. The CDR3 spans 16 residues. Germline-derived CDR1 and CDR2 are MGHRA and YSYEKL. As DNA, the CDR3 is TGCGCCAGCAGCCCCCGTCTAAGAGGCCTCTCCTACGGGCAGTACTTC. This codes for CASSPRLRGLSYGQYF.

This clonotype was observed many times. This CDR3 is CASGSTSYNEQFF. Here the CDR3 DNA reads TGTGCCAGCGGATCGACATCCTACAATGAGCAGTTCTTC. This chain uses TRBV6-1 with TRBJ2-1, with D uncertain. CDR1 and CDR2 from the germline V gene are MNHNS and SASEGT. This CDR3 is 13 amino acids long. Trimming took off 8 bases at V and 1 base at J, with 9 bases between the two ends.

The sample holds many counts of this clonotype. This sequence joins TRBV5-1 and TRBJ2-3, with D hard to call. The germline gives CDR1 SGHRS, CDR2 YFSETQ. V lost 4 bases and J 0 bases, leaving 12 bases between the germline ends. This CDR3 contains 15 residues. As DNA, the CDR3 is TGCGCCAGCAGCCCAGGTCACGTAAGCACAGATACGCAGTATTTT. This sequence encodes CASSPGHVSTDTQYF.

This clonotype has only a few counts. The chain has TRBV20-1 and TRBJ2-1; D gene ambiguous. Per germline, CDR1 DFQATT and CDR2 SNEGSKA (reference sequence). V lost 3 bases, J lost 5 bases, and 20 bases lay in between. There are 16 residues in the CDR3. The CDR3 coding sequence is TGCAGTGCTAGCTCCCAGTTTCGGTCAGGACACAATGAGCAGTTCTTC. Its protein product is CSASSQFRSGHNEQFF.

This clonotype has at least ten counts. The chain recombines TRBV5-1 with TRBJ2-7, with 11 positions matching TRBD2. The germline V gene has CDR1 SGHRS and CDR2 YFSETQ. Unmatched junction bases numbered 7, after V lost 0 bases and J lost 5 bases. The CDR3 covers 16 residues. For the CDR3, the DNA is TGCGCCAGCAGCTTGGCTACTAGCGGGAGTGTGGACGAGCAGTACTTC. This translates into CASSLATSGSVDEQYF.

In this sample, this clonotype turned up many times. The rearrangement uses TRBV19 and TRBJ2-7, with a tentative D call TRBD2 (6 bases). Trimming stripped 1 base from V and 2 bases from J, with 15 bases between. Germline loops: CDR1 LNHDA, CDR2 SQIVND (reference sequence). The CDR3 is 16 residues long. CDR3 in DNA: TGTGCCAGTAGTATAGGGCCGGGAGCTTCGACCTACGAGCAGTACTTC. Protein sequence: CASSIGPGASTYEQYF.

The genes are TRBV28 and TRBJ2-6; D remains ambiguous. There are 20 residues in the CDR3. Deletions cut 4 bases from V and 4 bases from J, with 26 bases between. Per germline, CDR1 MDHEN and CDR2 SYDVKM. The CDR3 coding sequence is TGTGCCAGCAGTTCCCCTAGAATCTGGCAATATTCGGCCGGGGCCAACGTCCTGACTTTC. It yields the protein CASSSPRIWQYSAGANVLTF.

This clonotype was counted at least ten times. This rearrangement joins TRBV20-1 to TRBJ2-3; a possible D gene is TRBD2 (6 bases). In germline, CDR1 is DFQATT, CDR2 SNEGSKA (reference sequence). The V end lost 6 bases, the J end lost 3 bases, and 22 bases lay between the germline ends. The CDR3 sequence is 16 residues long. CDR3 nucleotide sequence: TGCAGTGCCCCGGGTACTTGGAGGGAAAAGACAGATACGCAGTATTTT. This sequence encodes CSAPGTWREKTDTQYF.

This chain links TRBV4-1 with TRBJ2-7, with TRBD1 matching over 7 bases. The germline V gene encodes CDR1 MGHRA and CDR2 YSYEKL. This CDR3 spans 15 amino acids. The V and J ends lost 3 bases and 3 bases, in that order; junction bases with no gene match: 8. CDR3 nucleotides: TGCGCCAGCAGCCAGACACCGGGACAGAGCTACGAGCAGTACTTC. Translation: CASSQTPGQSYEQYF.

This clonotype was recorded at least ten times. V and J are TRBV5-1 and TRBJ1-5; 7 bases match TRBD1. Germline V gene data show CDR1 as SGHRS and CDR2 as YFSETQ. The V gene end was trimmed by 0 bases and the J gene end by 5 bases; junction bases not matched to a gene: 2. The CDR3 totals 14 residues. The CDR3 sequence: CASSLGQGDQPQHF. The CDR3 DNA follows: TGCGCCAGCAGCTTGGGACAGGGCGATCAGCCCCAGCATTTT.

The rearrangement uses TRBV25-1 and TRBJ1-2, with D possibly matching TRBD1 (5 bases). The V gene lost 3 bases and the J gene lost 2 bases, with 10 bases spanning the gap. CDR1 and CDR2 from the germline V gene are MGHDK and SYGVNS. The CDR3 is 14 amino acids. CDR3 in DNA: TGTGCCAGCAGTGACTGGGGGGAGAACTATGGCTACACCTTC. Translated, it gives CASSDWGENYGYTF.

The chain joins TRBV29-1 to TRBJ2-7, with a possible D match to TRBD1 (5 bases). V gave up 7 bases and J gave up 0 bases, with 13 bases separating them. CDR3 length: 13 amino acids. Germline V gene data show CDR1 as SQVTM and CDR2 as ANQGSEA. Here the CDR3 DNA reads TGCAGCGCACGCCCACAGGACTCCTACGAGCAGTACTTC. This translates into CSARPQDSYEQYF.

In its sample, this clonotype was seen many times. The rearrangement links TRBV5-1 to TRBJ1-5; D unclear. CDR1 SGHRS and CDR2 YFSETQ come from the germline V gene. Trimming shortened V by 1 base and J by 0 bases, and 8 bases separated the two germline ends. The CDR3 has 15 residues. The CDR3 region is CASSLFGDSNQPQHF. CDR3 nucleotides: TGCGCCAGCAGCTTGTTCGGGGATAGCAATCAGCCCCAGCATTTT.

The genes are TRBV2 and TRBJ2-7; TRBD2 is a possible D gene (5 bases). The CDR3 extends over 15 amino acids. Germline V gives CDR1 SNHLY, CDR2 FYNNEI. V lost 6 bases and J lost 6, with 21 bases in between. The CDR3 protein is CASSQSTRRRGEQYF. DNA for the CDR3: TGTGCCAGCAGCCAATCAACCAGGAGGCGCGGCGAGCAGTACTTC.

This clonotype came up many times. CDR3 sequence reads: CASSPDRRNSYEQYF. DNA of the CDR3: TGTGCCAGCAGCCCAGACCGGAGAAACTCCTACGAGCAGTACTTC. V is TRBV14 and J is TRBJ2-7; D unresolved. V lost 4 bases, J lost 0 bases, and 13 bases lay in between. CDR3 length: 15 residues. CDR1 and CDR2 from the germline V gene are SGHDN and FVKESK.

A note on this clonotype: Because the CDR3 is missing its conserved closing phenylalanine or tryptophan, this is likely a read error. The chain combines TRBV12-3 or TRBV12-4 with TRBJ2-7, with 8 positions matching TRBD1. V lost 5 bases to trimming and J lost 4 bases; unmatched junction nucleotides: 7. The CDR3 is 14 residues long. CDR3 DNA: TGTGCCAGCAGTAGCAGACAGGGGAATTACGAGCAGTACCTC. The encoded protein is CASSSRQGNYEQYL.

This clonotype appeared many times. V gene TRBV12-3 or TRBV12-4 combines with J gene TRBJ2-7, with TRBD1 identical over 9 bases. Germline trimming cut 3 bases from V and 7 bases from J; bases unmatched to any gene: 10. The CDR3 sequence is 15 residues long. The CDR3 nucleotides read TGTGCCAGCAGTTTCCAGGACAGGGGAAAAGGGGAGCAGTACTTC. It codes for CASSFQDRGKGEQYF.

This clonotype was detected many times. The rearrangement uses TRBV28 and TRBJ1-5, with a possible D match to TRBD1 (6 bases). Per the germline V gene, CDR1 is MDHEN and CDR2 is SYDVKM. Trimming removed 1 base from V and 6 bases from J, with 19 bases in between. The CDR3 has 17 residues. The CDR3 coding sequence is TGTGCCAGCAGTTTATCCGGGACACAAATGTCGGGTCAGCCCCAGCATTTT. Translation gives CASSLSGTQMSGQPQHF.

This clonotype was observed a handful of times. The V gene is TRBV5-1, the J gene TRBJ1-1; D is perhaps TRBD1 (6 bases). This CDR3 comprises 13 residues. Germline loops: CDR1 SGHRS, CDR2 YFSETQ. Deletions cut 3 bases from V and 3 bases from J, with 9 bases between. The CDR3: CASSYGQYTEAFF. CDR3 sequence (DNA): TGCGCCAGCAGCTACGGACAGTACACTGAAGCTTTCTTT. The whole variable domain, filled in from reference TRBV5-1 and TRBJ1-1, reads KAGVTQTPRYLIKTRGQQVTLSCSPISGHRSVSWYQQTPGQGLQFLFEYFSETQRNKGNFPGRFSGRQFSNSRSEMNVSTLELGDSALYLCASSYGQYTEAFFGQGTRLTVV.

The V gene is TRBV2, the J gene TRBJ2-1, with 8 bases identical to TRBD2. J was trimmed by 2 bases and V by 8 bases; bases with no gene match: 8. This CDR3 comprises 15 residues. Germline CDR1 reads SNHLY; CDR2 reads FYNNEI. The CDR3 reads CASSRSGGPYNEQFF. CDR3 bases: TGTGCCAGCTCAAGGAGCGGGGGACCCTACAATGAGCAGTTCTTC.

J is TRBJ2-1 and V is TRBV24-1, with TRBD1 identical over 8 bases. The CDR3 totals 16 residues. From germline, CDR1 is KGHDR and CDR2 SFDVKD. V lost 3 bases to trimming and J lost 3 bases; unmatched junction nucleotides: 6. The CDR3 region has the DNA TGTGCCACCAGTGATACGGGGGACAGGTACTACAATGAGCAGTTCTTC. Amino acids: CATSDTGDRYYNEQFF.

This clonotype was seen at least ten times. V is TRBV18 and J is TRBJ1-1; 7 bases match TRBD1. The V segment lost 3 bases and the J segment 3 bases; nucleotides outside the gene matches: 1. There are 13 residues in the CDR3. Germline V gene lookup returns CDR1 KGHSH and CDR2 LQKENI. The CDR3 loop reads CASSPDRYTEAFF. The CDR3 region has the DNA TGTGCCAGCTCACCGGACAGGTACACTGAAGCTTTCTTT.

V and J are TRBV24-1 and TRBJ2-1; either TRBD1 or TRBD2 may fit D (5 bases each). The V and J ends lost 4 bases and 2 bases respectively, with 14 bases between them. This CDR3 spans 16 amino acids. Germline V gene sequence: CDR1 KGHDR, CDR2 SFDVKD. The CDR3 region has the DNA TGTGCCACCAGTGACCCGGGACGAGCACCCTACAATGAGCAGTTCTTC. Translation gives CATSDPGRAPYNEQFF.

This clonotype was seen many times. CDR3 sequence (DNA): TGTGCCAGCAGCTTACGAGTGGGGGACACTGAAGCTTTCTTT. Its protein is CASSLRVGDTEAFF. This chain joins TRBV7-9 and TRBJ1-1, with a weak D call TRBD1 (5 bases). The germline V gene encodes CDR1 SEHNR and CDR2 FQNEAQ (reference sequence). Trimming removed 2 bases from V and 3 bases from J, with 10 bases in between. This CDR3 has 14 amino acids.

Comments on this clonotype: Being one base from a much bigger clone, this may be a read error. The chain couples TRBV5-1 to TRBJ2-7, with 12 bases fitting TRBD2. The CDR3 consists of 16 residues. The germline V gene has CDR1 SGHRS and CDR2 YFSETQ. Losses at the gene ends were 7 bases for V and 7 bases for J; bases not matched to a gene: 15. CDR3 loop: CASGEDLLAGGLEQYF. The CDR3 region has the DNA TGCGCCAGCGGCGAGGACTTACTAGCGGGAGGCTTGGAGCAGTACTTC.